Listed here are 12 T cell receptor beta chains from one sample, sequenced in a study of low-dose radiotherapy and immunotherapy resistance in tumors. Primers targeting TRAV and TRBV primed first-strand cDNA, covering alpha and beta chains. A constant-region primer paired with the V-primer adapter amplified TCRs over about 19 PCR cycles. TCRdb re-analysed the reads in MiXCR, keeping a single row per CDR3 protein. The sample carries 10,000 to 15,000 distinct CDR3 sequences, roughly 60% recorded once. Every receptor here comes from a human donor with advanced metastatic prostate, ovarian, gallbladder or colorectal cancer (not recorded which). This table probably holds off-target reads from a library built for another chain.

In its sample, this clonotype was seen a few times. The CDR3 nucleotides are TGTGCCAGCAGTCCCGGCAACCTCGAAGCTTTCTTT. This encodes CASSPGNLEAFF. This chain connects TRBV6-5 to TRBJ1-1; D unresolved. The CDR3 runs to 12 residues. In germline, CDR1 is MNHEY, CDR2 SVGAGI. The V and J ends lost 5 bases and 8 bases respectively, with 12 bases between them.

The chain joins TRBV6-2 or TRBV6-3 to TRBJ1-4; D is uncertain. Per germline, CDR1 MNHEY and CDR2 SVGEGT. V was trimmed by 7 bases and J by 0 bases, leaving 12 bases between them. This CDR3 comprises 15 residues. CDR3 amino acids: CASNPPRATNEKLFF. The CDR3 DNA reads TGTGCCAGCAACCCGCCCCGGGCAACTAATGAAAAACTGTTTTTT.

The chain is built from TRBV28 and TRBJ1-2; 10 nucleotides agree with TRBD1. The germline V gene has CDR1 MDHEN and CDR2 SYDVKM. Losses at the gene ends were 5 bases for V and 4 bases for J; bases not matched to a gene: 16. The CDR3 contains 18 residues. CDR3 coding DNA: TGTGCCAGCAGTCCCCACCTGACAGGGGGCGCAGCTCTCTATGGCTACACCTTC. This sequence encodes CASSPHLTGGAALYGYTF.

V usage is TRBV4-1 and J usage is TRBJ2-5, with D perhaps matching TRBD1 (6 bases). Trimming removed 2 bases from V and 1 base from J, with 14 bases in between. The CDR3 spans 16 residues. Germline loops: CDR1 MGHRA, CDR2 YSYEKL. The CDR3 region has the DNA TGCGCCAGCAGCCAACCCCCGGGACAAAGCCAAGAGACCCAGTACTTC. This codes for CASSQPPGQSQETQYF.

This clonotype came up once. The chain employs TRBV28 and TRBJ2-7, with unresolved D. This CDR3 is built from 15 residues. CDR1 and CDR2 from the germline V gene are MDHEN and SYDVKM. Deletions cut 6 bases from V and 0 bases from J, with 15 bases between. CDR3 sequence reads: CASSPGPTSSYEQYF. DNA of the CDR3: TGTGCCAGCAGCCCTGGGCCGACCAGCTCCTACGAGCAGTACTTC.

The chain links TRBV15 to TRBJ2-7; D not certain. Germline V gene sequence: CDR1 LNHNV, CDR2 YYDKDF (reference sequence). Trimming removed 0 bases from V and 3 bases from J, with 9 bases in between. The CDR3 runs 14 residues. The CDR3 is CATSRDQQFYEQYF. CDR3 coding DNA: TGTGCCACCAGCAGAGATCAACAATTCTACGAGCAGTACTTC.

The chain links TRBV28 to TRBJ2-7; 11 positions match TRBD2. V shed 8 bases and J 4 bases; nucleotides not matched to a gene: 4. CDR3 length: 13 amino acids. Per the germline V gene, CDR1 is MDHEN and CDR2 is SYDVKM. This chain's CDR3 is CASGTSGAYEQYF. CDR3 bases: TGTGCCAGCGGGACTAGCGGCGCTTACGAGCAGTACTTC.

This rearrangement joins TRBV5-4 to TRBJ1-1; 12 bases fit TRBD1. Germline V gives CDR1 SGHNT, CDR2 YYREEE (reference sequence). The junction had 10 bases not matched to a gene; V was cut back by 3 bases and J by 4 bases. The CDR3 sequence is 17 residues long. CDR3 DNA sequence: TGTGCCAGCAGCTACCGGGACAGGGGGCGCGAGGCCACTGAAGCTTTCTTT. Its translation: CASSYRDRGREATEAFF. Full variable domain (remainder filled in from reference TRBV5-4 and TRBJ1-1): ETGVTQSPTHLIKTRGQQVTLRCSSQSGHNTVSWYQQALGQGPQFIFQYYREEENGRGNFPPRFSGLQFPNYSSELNVNALELDDSALYLCASSYRDRGREATEAFFGQGTRLTVV.

This chain links TRBV5-1 with TRBJ2-2; D not resolved. Trimming pared 1 base from V and 4 bases from J, leaving 5 bases between. CDR3 length equals 13 residues. Germline V gives CDR1 SGHRS, CDR2 YFSETQ. The CDR3 sequence: CASSLWGTGELFF. The CDR3 DNA follows: TGCGCCAGCAGCTTGTGGGGCACCGGGGAGCTGTTTTTT.

This chain connects TRBV28 to TRBJ1-5, with 7 bases that match TRBD1. Trimming removed 6 bases from V and 0 bases from J; junction bases left unmatched: 5. The germline V gene has CDR1 MDHEN and CDR2 SYDVKM. This CDR3 contains 15 residues. As DNA, the CDR3 is TGTGCCAGCAGCAGGGGACAGAATAGCAATCAGCCCCAGCATTTT. Residues: CASSRGQNSNQPQHF.

This clonotype appeared a few times. CDR3 bases: TGCAGCGTTGAAGATCTCGGGGGAGTAACTGAAGCTTTCTTT. This encodes CSVEDLGGVTEAFF. V gene TRBV29-1 combines with J gene TRBJ1-1; a possible D gene is TRBD1 (5 bases). CDR1 SQVTM and CDR2 ANQGSEA come from the germline V gene. CDR3 length: 14 residues. Trimming stripped 0 bases from V and 5 bases from J, with 13 bases between.

This clonotype came up a few times. The chain has TRBV5-4 and TRBJ2-2, with 7 bases lining up with TRBD2. V lost 4 bases and J lost 4; bases outside the gene matches: 4. Germline V gives CDR1 SGHNT, CDR2 YYREEE (reference sequence). The CDR3 is 14 amino acids. CDR3 nucleotide sequence: TGTGCCAGCAGCACGGGACTAACCACCGGGGAGCTGTTTTTT. This translates into CASSTGLTTGELFF.